These 29 T cell receptor beta chains share one sample of origin, sequenced in a study of spatial heterogeneity in lung cancer. TCRdb recomputed calls from the 5' RACE reads with MiXCR, one row per CDR3 protein. The sample holds around 87,000 distinct CDR3 sequences, approximately 12% seen once. The time point denotes: sample taken at primary tumor resection. Sequenced material: PBMCs, taken at surgery. The source of these receptors is a male donor with early-stage non-small cell lung cancer.

The J gene is TRBJ1-2, the V gene TRBV12-3 or TRBV12-4, with TRBD1 as a possible D gene (5 bases). Trimming removed 5 bases from V and 5 bases from J, with 12 bases in between. The CDR3 has 13 residues. CDR3 DNA: TGTGCCAGCAGTCCTAGGGGCGGGTATGGCTACACCTTC. Protein product: CASSPRGGYGYTF.

This clonotype was seen only a few times. The chain couples TRBV20-1 to TRBJ2-7; 8 bases fit TRBD1. The CDR3 length is 16 residues. V shed 1 base and J 6 bases; nucleotides not matched to a gene: 14. Germline-derived CDR1 and CDR2 are DFQATT and SNEGSKA (reference sequence). CDR3 bases: TGCAGTGCTAGAGTTTCTCCCGGACAGGGCGGAGGCGAGCAGTACTTC. Protein: CSARVSPGQGGGEQYF.

This clonotype was counted only a few times. The V call is TRBV18, the J call TRBJ2-3, with a weak D call TRBD2 (5 bases). Germline lookup yields CDR1 KGHSH and CDR2 LQKENI. This CDR3 has 13 residues. The V gene lost 4 bases and the J gene lost 9 bases, with 14 bases spanning the gap. The DNA of the CDR3 is TGTGCCAGCTCACTGGACTCTCTAGGGACGCAGTATTTT. Amino acid sequence: CASSLDSLGTQYF.

V usage is TRBV3-1 and J usage is TRBJ2-2, with a tentative D call TRBD1 (6 bases). Trimming cost V 6 bases and J 4 bases, with 15 bases left between them. Germline V gene lookup returns CDR1 LGHDT and CDR2 YNNKEL (reference sequence). The CDR3 is 15 amino acids. The CDR3 bases are TGTGCCAGCAGGGCCAGAGACAGGTTCACCGGGGAGCTGTTTTTT. The encoded protein is CASRARDRFTGELFF. Full variable domain (remainder filled in from reference TRBV3-1 and TRBJ2-2): DTAVSQTPKYLVTQMGNDKSIKCEQNLGHDTMYWYKQDSKKFLKIMFSYNNKELIINETVPNRFSPKSPDKAHLNLHINSLELGDSAVYFCASRARDRFTGELFFGEGSRLTVL.

This clonotype has a handful of counts. The gene calls are TRBV7-2 and TRBJ1-4, with 8 nucleotides matching TRBD1. CDR1 is SGHTA, CDR2 FQGNSA, per germline. V lost 4 bases, J lost 5 bases, and 6 bases stayed unmatched. The CDR3 spans 15 residues. For the CDR3, the DNA is TGTGCCAGCAGCTCAGGCCGGGACAGGAATGAAAAACTGTTTTTT. This translates into CASSSGRDRNEKLFF.

This clonotype was observed at least ten times. The chain joins TRBV4-1 to TRBJ1-5, with TRBD1 matching over 8 bases. The junction had 10 bases not matched to a gene; V was cut back by 6 bases and J by 9 bases. CDR3 length equals 14 residues. Germline lookup yields CDR1 MGHRA and CDR2 YSYEKL. CDR3 nucleotides: TGCGCCAGCAGTCAGGTTACAGGGGGTGCGCCCCAGCATTTT. Translation: CASSQVTGGAPQHF.

This clonotype showed up just a few times. The chain uses TRBV19 and TRBJ2-7; 9 nucleotides agree with TRBD2. The CDR3 consists of 15 residues. Germline lookup yields CDR1 LNHDA and CDR2 SQIVND (reference sequence). V lost 1 base, J lost 1 base, and 2 bases stayed unmatched. In DNA, the CDR3 is TGTGCCAGTAGTATAGTGACTAGCGGTTCCTACGAGCAGTACTTC. As protein: CASSIVTSGSYEQYF. The variable domain in full, completed from reference TRBV19 and TRBJ2-7, reads DGGITQSPKYLFRKEGQNVTLSCEQNLNHDAMYWYRQDPGQGLRLIYYSQIVNDFQKGDIAEGYSVSREKKESFPLTVTSAQKNPTAFYLCASSIVTSGSYEQYFGPGTRLTVT.

This clonotype was observed a handful of times. The gene calls are TRBV6-8 and TRBJ2-7; possible D gene TRBD1, 6 bases. V lost 5 bases and J 1 base, leaving 12 bases between the germline ends. CDR3 size: 14 residues. Germline V CDR1 and CDR2: MNHGY, SAAAGT. CDR3 sequence reads: CASSGKGQSYEQYF. CDR3 DNA sequence: TGTGCCAGCAGTGGAAAGGGACAATCCTACGAGCAGTACTTC.

This clonotype came up a few times. The chain is built from TRBV9 and TRBJ1-6; D not resolved. The V end lost 0 bases, the J end lost 10 bases, and 11 bases lay between the germline ends. Germline CDR1 is SGDLS and CDR2 is YYNGEE. The CDR3 runs 14 residues. The CDR3 nucleotides are TGTGCCAGCAGCGTAGGGGTTTTTGGATCACCCCTCCACTTT. Protein product: CASSVGVFGSPLHF. The full variable domain, in which reference TRBV9 and TRBJ1-6 provide the parts outside the CDR3, is DSGVTQTPKHLITATGQRVTLRCSPRSGDLSVYWYQQSLDQGLQFLIQYYNGEERAKGNILERFSAQQFPDLHSELNLSSLELGDSALYFCASSVGVFGSPLHFGNGTRLTVT.

V is TRBV27 and J is TRBJ2-3; either TRBD1 or TRBD2 may fit D (7 bases each). This CDR3 region has 15 residues. Germline V CDR1 and CDR2: MNHEY, SMNVEV (reference sequence). V lost 0 bases and J 6 bases, leaving 13 bases between the germline ends. CDR3 nucleotides: TGTGCCAGCAGTTTATCGGTGCAGGGGGGGGATACGCAGTATTTT. This encodes CASSLSVQGGDTQYF.

The CDR3 nucleotides read TGTGCCAGCAGCTTTCTAGCGGGAGACACCGGGGAGCTGTTTTTT. Translation gives CASSFLAGDTGELFF. The chain uses TRBV7-9 and TRBJ2-2; 10 bases are shared with TRBD2. Germline CDR1 reads SEHNR; CDR2 reads FQNEAQ (reference sequence). Losses at the gene ends were 3 bases for V and 3 bases for J; bases not matched to a gene: 1. The CDR3 contains 15 residues.

This clonotype was observed a few times. The chain employs TRBV10-2 and TRBJ1-1, with a tentative D call TRBD1 (5 bases). This CDR3 contains 15 residues. Per the germline V gene, CDR1 is WSHSY and CDR2 is SAAADI. V was pared by 2 bases and J by 4 bases, with 14 bases between. CDR3 DNA: TGCGCCAGCAGTGAGAGTTTGGGGGGTGGCACTGAAGCTTTCTTT. Encoded protein: CASSESLGGGTEAFF.

The J gene is TRBJ1-1, the V gene TRBV5-1; TRBD1 matches at 9 bases. Germline loops: CDR1 SGHRS, CDR2 YFSETQ. The V segment lost 0 bases and the J segment 6 bases; nucleotides outside the gene matches: 6. CDR3 length: 15 residues. CDR3 region: CASSLGDRDKAEAFF. The CDR3 bases are TGCGCCAGCAGCTTGGGGGACAGGGACAAGGCTGAAGCTTTCTTT.

This clonotype was observed at least ten times. V gene TRBV2 combines with J gene TRBJ1-6; TRBD1 matches 9 bases. Germline CDR1 SNHLY, CDR2 FYNNEI. The CDR3 is 17 amino acids. V gave up 2 bases and J gave up 8 bases; unmatched junction bases: 10. The CDR3 is CASSEPGTGQGDSPLHF. The CDR3 DNA reads as TGTGCCAGCAGTGAACCAGGAACGGGACAGGGAGATTCACCCCTCCACTTT.

This clonotype was recorded at least ten times. V usage is TRBV12-3 or TRBV12-4 and J usage is TRBJ2-7, with D hard to call. The CDR3 runs to 12 residues. The V end was cut by 1 base, the J end by 5 bases, with 6 bases between. CDR3 bases: TGTGCCAGCAGTTTAGTCAGAAACGAGCAGTACTTC. It encodes CASSLVRNEQYF.

The chain recombines TRBV20-1 with TRBJ2-3; D uncertain. Germline V gene sequence: CDR1 DFQATT, CDR2 SNEGSKA (reference sequence). V lost 3 bases and J 5 bases, leaving 9 bases between the germline ends. This CDR3 comprises 12 residues. CDR3 in DNA: TGCAGTGCTAGGGCTGACCGAGATACGCAGTATTTT. As protein: CSARADRDTQYF.

This clonotype was seen more than once but under ten times. The V gene is TRBV20-1, the J gene TRBJ2-3, with 8 positions matching TRBD1. CDR1 is DFQATT and CDR2 is SNEGSKA in the germline V gene (reference sequence). The CDR3 is made up of 15 amino acids. The trim removed 3 bases at V and 1 base at J, leaving 6 bases unmatched. The CDR3 nucleotides are TGCAGTGCTAGCAACCCGGGACAGGGCACAGATACGCAGTATTTT. Residues: CSASNPGQGTDTQYF.

V gene TRBV12-3 or TRBV12-4 combines with J gene TRBJ1-1, with no clear D. Trimming removed 5 bases from V and 7 bases from J, with 14 bases in between. CDR3 length: 13 residues. The CDR3 coding sequence is TGTGCCAGCAGTGGCATCGGAGGCGGTGAAGCTTTCTTT. Amino acids: CASSGIGGGEAFF.

The chain joins TRBV2 to TRBJ2-1; no clear D gene. This CDR3 comprises 14 residues. Germline-derived CDR1 and CDR2 are SNHLY and FYNNEI. V shed 7 bases and J shed 2 bases, with 12 bases lying between them. This CDR3 reads CASMGSLTYNEQFF. The DNA for the CDR3 is TGTGCCAGCATGGGCAGTTTGACCTACAATGAGCAGTTCTTC.

This chain joins TRBV7-2 and TRBJ2-7; D remains ambiguous. CDR3 length equals 14 residues. Trimming left V 1 base short and J 2 bases short, with 9 bases between. Germline CDR1 SGHTA, CDR2 FQGNSA. This chain's CDR3 is CASSLDSGAYEQYF. CDR3 sequence (DNA): TGTGCCAGCAGCTTAGATAGTGGGGCCTACGAGCAGTACTTC.

This clonotype was detected a few times. The chain combines TRBV20-1 with TRBJ1-5; D remains unclear. Germline CDR1 and CDR2: DFQATT and SNEGSKA (reference sequence). V was shortened by 0 bases and J by 2 bases, with 11 bases between the two germline ends. The CDR3 length is 15 residues. In nucleotides, the CDR3 is TGCAGTGCTAGAGATCAGATTGGCGGCAATCAGCCCCAGCATTTT. The encoded protein is CSARDQIGGNQPQHF.

The chain has TRBV5-5 and TRBJ1-5, with 7 bases aligning to TRBD1. In germline, CDR1 is SGHKS, CDR2 YYEKEE (reference sequence). Trimming removed 4 bases from V and 4 bases from J; junction bases left unmatched: 5. This CDR3 is 14 amino acids long. The CDR3 coding sequence is TGTGCCAGCAGCATGGGACAGAGAAATCAGCCCCAGCATTTT. Its translation: CASSMGQRNQPQHF.

This clonotype was found once. The rearrangement joins TRBV5-6 to TRBJ2-3; the D is unclear. The CDR3 sequence is 14 residues long. Germline V gene sequence: CDR1 SGHDT, CDR2 YYEEEE. V dropped 0 bases and J dropped 1 base, with 6 bases sitting between them. CDR3 in amino acids: CASSLEQRTDTQYF. CDR3 DNA: TGTGCCAGCAGCTTGGAACAGCGCACAGATACGCAGTATTTT.

CDR3 in DNA: TGTGCCTGGAACGAATACTATGGCTACACCTTC. Translated: CAWNEYYGYTF. The chain has TRBV30 and TRBJ1-2; D remains ambiguous. This CDR3 region has 11 residues. V was clipped by 4 bases and J by 3 bases, with 6 bases between them. The V gene's germline CDR1 is GTSNPN and CDR2 SVGIG (reference sequence).

The chain links TRBV29-1 to TRBJ2-3; 7 bases match TRBD2. CDR3 length equals 15 residues. Germline V gene data show CDR1 as SQVTM and CDR2 as ANQGSEA. The J segment lost 2 bases and the V segment lost 0 bases, leaving 5 bases of the junction unmatched. CDR3 sequence: CSVEEWGGSTDTQYF. DNA for the CDR3: TGCAGCGTTGAAGAATGGGGGGGATCCACAGATACGCAGTATTTT.

This clonotype was detected a few times. The chain has TRBV27 and TRBJ2-7; 10 bases are a match to TRBD2. Germline assignment: CDR1 MNHEY and CDR2 SMNVEV (reference sequence). The ends lost 10 bases at V and 6 bases at J; junction bases unmatched: 9. The CDR3 spans 13 residues. The DNA of the CDR3 is TGTGCCACCAAAAAGCGGGAGGGGCGCGAGCAGTACTTC. This gives the protein CATKKREGREQYF.

The genes are TRBV11-2 and TRBJ2-2, with unresolved D. The CDR3 is 17 residues long. In germline, CDR1 is SGHAT, CDR2 FQNNGV. V was pared by 6 bases and J by 6 bases, with 23 bases between. CDR3 amino acids: CASSPQVPSAKAGELFF. DNA for the CDR3: TGTGCCAGCAGTCCTCAGGTCCCCAGCGCGAAGGCCGGGGAGCTGTTTTTT.

In this sample, this clonotype turned up many times. The rearrangement links TRBV4-1 to TRBJ2-3; 9 nucleotides match TRBD2. This CDR3 is built from 16 residues. Germline V lookup: CDR1 MGHRA, CDR2 YSYEKL. V trimming: 3 bases; J trimming: 1 base; junction bases outside the gene matches: 5. The CDR3 protein is CASSHLAGDGTDTQYF. CDR3 DNA sequence: TGCGCCAGCAGCCATTTAGCGGGGGACGGCACAGATACGCAGTATTTT.

This clonotype was observed at least ten times. The gene calls are TRBV6-6 and TRBJ2-5; D gene unclear. Germline V gene data show CDR1 as MNHNY and CDR2 as SVGAGI (reference sequence). Trimming stripped 2 bases from V and 4 bases from J, with 2 bases between. The length of the CDR3 is 11 residues. The DNA for the CDR3 is TGTGCCAGCAGTTACAGAGAGACCCAGTACTTC. Translating it yields CASSYRETQYF.